The next 13 T cell receptor beta chains were all read from a single sample in a study of blood T cells in healthy people across ages. Primers used in a second PCR of about 7 to 11 cycles were a sample-barcoded 5' primer and a J-beta primer mix. A single record per CDR3 protein comes from TCRdb applying MiXCR to the 5' RACE reads. Among fewer than 750,000 distinct CDR3 sequences listed, roughly half were seen once. The sequenced sample consisted of blood. All receptors derive from a woman aged 80 or over in good health.

This chain links TRBV30 with TRBJ2-3; 10 bases fit TRBD2. This CDR3 region has 14 residues. Germline loops: CDR1 GTSNPN, CDR2 SVGIG (reference sequence). J was trimmed by 2 bases and V by 3 bases; bases with no gene match: 2. CDR3 residues: CAWRLAGSTDTQYF. The DNA of the CDR3 is TGTGCCTGGAGACTAGCGGGGTCCACAGATACGCAGTATTTT. Looking up the rest from reference TRBV30 and TRBJ2-3 gives the full variable domain: SQTIHQWPATLVQPVGSPLSLECTVEGTSNPNLYWYRQAAGRGLQLLFYSVGIGQISSEVPQNLSASRPQDRQFILSSKKLLLSDSGFYLCAWRLAGSTDTQYFGPGTRLTVL.

The V and J genes are TRBV6-2 or TRBV6-3 and TRBJ1-5; D call uncertain. Trimming took off 2 bases at V and 0 bases at J, with 5 bases between the two ends. The CDR3 loop spans 14 amino acids. Germline V gives CDR1 MNHEY, CDR2 SVGEGT. The CDR3 is CASSYVSSNQPQHF. Written as DNA, the CDR3 is TGTGCCAGCAGTTACGTTTCTAGCAATCAGCCCCAGCATTTT.

The chain combines TRBV20-1 with TRBJ1-2; no reliable D call. This CDR3 has 14 residues. Trimming shortened V by 2 bases and J by 5 bases, and 15 bases separated the two germline ends. Per the germline V gene, CDR1 is DFQATT and CDR2 is SNEGSKA (reference sequence). The CDR3 DNA reads as TGCAGTGCTAGACTTCAGTCGGTCGGGTATGGCTACACCTTC. Amino acid sequence: CSARLQSVGYGYTF.

In this sample, this clonotype turned up a few times. A much larger clonotype is one base distant, so this may be a read error. This rearrangement joins TRBV5-1 to TRBJ2-5; 8 bases are a match to TRBD2. Germline lookup yields CDR1 SGHRS and CDR2 YFSETQ. The CDR3 is made up of 15 amino acids. V was pared by 2 bases and J by 5 bases, with 8 bases of the junction left unmatched. In DNA form, the CDR3 reads TGCGCCAGCAGCTTTGGACGAGCGGGGGTGGAGACCCAGTACTTC. Residues: CASSFGRAGVETQYF.

This clonotype was observed a handful of times. J is TRBJ2-3 and V is TRBV5-1; 9 nucleotides align to TRBD2. J gave up 6 bases and V 2 bases, and 7 bases lay outside the gene matches. CDR1 and CDR2 from the germline V gene are SGHRS and YFSETQ. This CDR3 contains 15 residues. Here the CDR3 DNA reads TGCGCCAGCAGCTTCTCGGGACTAGCAACGGATACGCAGTATTTT. Encoded protein: CASSFSGLATDTQYF.

At least ten counts were recorded for this clonotype. This chain's CDR3 is CSARDPLRRLAGSYNEQFF. The CDR3 DNA sequence: TGCAGTGCTAGAGATCCCTTGAGGCGACTAGCGGGGAGCTACAATGAGCAGTTCTTC. The rearrangement links TRBV20-1 to TRBJ2-1, with TRBD2 matching over 11 bases. The ends lost 0 bases at V and 3 bases at J; junction bases unmatched: 13. Germline CDR1 reads DFQATT; CDR2 reads SNEGSKA (reference sequence). This CDR3 comprises 19 residues.

J is TRBJ2-1 and V is TRBV2; D is uncertain. This CDR3 region has 12 residues. The germline V gene has CDR1 SNHLY and CDR2 FYNNEI. Trimming stripped 7 bases from V and 7 bases from J, with 11 bases between. The CDR3 region is CASKGVRNEQFF. The CDR3, as DNA: TGTGCCAGCAAAGGCGTGAGGAATGAGCAGTTCTTC.

This clonotype was detected many times. The genes are TRBV27 and TRBJ2-7, with 7 bases that match TRBD2. Germline V gene sequence: CDR1 MNHEY, CDR2 SMNVEV (reference sequence). J lost 5 bases, V lost 3 bases, and 7 bases had no gene match. The CDR3 is made up of 14 amino acids. The CDR3 spells CASSFGGRANEQYF. CDR3 bases: TGTGCCAGCAGTTTCGGTGGGAGGGCGAACGAGCAGTACTTC.

This clonotype has just a few counts. V and J are TRBV15 and TRBJ2-5; TRBD2 is a possible D gene (5 bases). This CDR3 comprises 13 residues. Between the trimmed V and J ends, which lost 2 bases and 5 bases, there was a span of 9 bases. Germline values: CDR1 LNHNV, CDR2 YYDKDF (reference sequence). The CDR3 sequence: CATSRYGGETQYF. CDR3 bases: TGTGCCACCAGCAGATATGGCGGGGAGACCCAGTACTTC.

This clonotype has only a few counts. The chain joins TRBV20-1 to TRBJ1-4; unclear D gene. V was clipped by 6 bases and J by 5 bases, with 16 bases between them. The CDR3 extends over 14 amino acids. Looked up from germline, CDR1 is DFQATT and CDR2 is SNEGSKA (reference sequence). CDR3: CSAEQTVPNEKLFF. As DNA, the CDR3 is TGCAGTGCCGAGCAGACGGTACCAAATGAAAAACTGTTTTTT.

The V and J genes are TRBV27 and TRBJ1-2; 7 nucleotides match TRBD1. Germline V gene sequence: CDR1 MNHEY, CDR2 SMNVEV (reference sequence). The CDR3 runs 16 residues. Germline trimming cut 2 bases from V and 5 bases from J; bases unmatched to any gene: 11. The CDR3 reads CASSLKKGGVGYGYTF. The CDR3 DNA reads TGTGCCAGCAGTTTAAAAAAAGGGGGCGTGGGATATGGCTACACCTTC.

This clonotype showed up many times. The chain carries TRBV5-1 and TRBJ2-7, with TRBD1 identical over 9 bases. Trimming at V came to 2 bases and at J to 6 bases, leaving 6 bases not matched to a gene. CDR1 and CDR2 (germline): SGHRS, YFSETQ. This CDR3 spans 14 amino acids. The CDR3 sequence: CASSFGTGRGEQYF. The CDR3 bases are TGCGCCAGCAGCTTTGGGACAGGGCGTGGCGAGCAGTACTTC.

The genes are TRBV12-3 or TRBV12-4 and TRBJ2-1; possibly TRBD2 for D (6 bases). Trimming shortened V by 0 bases and J by 9 bases, and 12 bases separated the two germline ends. The length of the CDR3 is 14 residues. Written as DNA, the CDR3 is TGTGCCAGCAGTTTAGCGATCGGGGGTGGTGAGCAGTTCTTC. Encoded protein: CASSLAIGGGEQFF.